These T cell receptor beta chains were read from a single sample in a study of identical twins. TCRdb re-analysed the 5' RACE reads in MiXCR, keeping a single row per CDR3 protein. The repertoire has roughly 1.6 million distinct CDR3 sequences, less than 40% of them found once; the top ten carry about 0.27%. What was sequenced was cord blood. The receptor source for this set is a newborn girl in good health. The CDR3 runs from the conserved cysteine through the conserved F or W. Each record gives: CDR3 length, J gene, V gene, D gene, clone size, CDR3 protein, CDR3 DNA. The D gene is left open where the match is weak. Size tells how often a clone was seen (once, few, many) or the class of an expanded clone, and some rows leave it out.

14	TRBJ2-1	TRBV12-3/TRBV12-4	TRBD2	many	CASRLAGPYNEQFF	TGTGCCAGCCGACTAGCGGGACCATACAATGAGCAGTTCTTC
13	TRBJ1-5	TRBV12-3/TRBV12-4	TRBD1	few	CASRGQGHQPQHF	TGTGCCAGCAGGGGACAGGGACATCAGCCCCAGCATTTT
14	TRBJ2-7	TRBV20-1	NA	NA	CSARRTWSSYEQYF	TGCAGTGCTAGAAGGACTTGGAGCTCCTACGAGCAGTACTTC
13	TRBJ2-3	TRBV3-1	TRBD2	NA	CASSPSGIGFPYF	TGTGCCAGCAGCCCTAGCGGGATTGGTTTTCCGTATTTT
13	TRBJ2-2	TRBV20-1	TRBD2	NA	CSASSGVAGELFF	TGCAGTGCTAGTAGCGGGGTTGCCGGGGAGCTGTTTTTT
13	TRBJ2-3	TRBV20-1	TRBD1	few	CSVPGQGSDTQYF	TGCAGTGTCCCGGGACAGGGATCAGATACGCAGTATTTT
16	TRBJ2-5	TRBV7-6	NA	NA	CASSLVTTPLRETQYF	TGTGCCAGCAGCTTAGTCACTACCCCCCTTAGAGAGACCCAGTACTTC
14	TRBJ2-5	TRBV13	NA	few	CASSLFGSQETQYF	TGTGCCAGCAGCTTATTTGGGTCTCAAGAGACCCAGTACTTC
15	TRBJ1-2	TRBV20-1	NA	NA	CSAPLEFFRGQGYTF	TGCAGTGCTCCATTAGAATTTTTCCGGGGGCAGGGCTACACCTTC
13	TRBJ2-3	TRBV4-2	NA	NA	CASSHAFRDTQYF	TGTGCCAGCAGCCATGCCTTCCGGGATACGCAGTATTTT
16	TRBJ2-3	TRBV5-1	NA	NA	CASSLGQSRGQDTQYF	TGCGCCAGCAGCTTGGGACAGTCCAGGGGACAAGATACGCAGTATTTT